Following are 31 T cell receptor beta chains from one sample sequenced in a study of shared clonotypes between healthy human individuals. CD45RO-negative, CCR7-selected cells formed the naive CD8 fraction, which excluded terminally differentiated effector memory CD45RA+ cells. Generated by immunoSEQ multiplex PCR, the TCRdb table keeps only in-frame clones and is missing some. The sample contains about 2.1 million clones, roughly 93% of which appear only once. The source material was naive CD8+ T cells from PBMCs. The receptor source for this set is a man between 18 and 29 years old in good health. Some clones in this sample may be carry-over from other donors' samples.

The rearrangement joins TRBV27 to TRBJ1-4, with 10 bases aligning to TRBD1. V gave up 3 bases and J gave up 11 bases; unmatched junction bases: 6. The CDR3 runs 14 residues. Germline CDR1 MNHEY, CDR2 SMNVEV (reference sequence). The CDR3 nucleotides read TGTGCCAGCAGTTTGGGGGGGACAGGGGCGAAACTGTTTTTT. Translating it yields CASSLGGTGAKLFF.

V and J are TRBV4-1 and TRBJ2-5; no firm D call. The tail of the sequence fits TRBJ2-7 better, so the J call may be wrong. Germline assignment: CDR1 MGHRA and CDR2 YSYEKL. The CDR3 loop spans 14 amino acids. The CDR3 is CASSQVASDYEQYF. In nucleotides, the CDR3 is TGCGCCAGCAGCCAAGTCGCTAGTGACTACGAGCAGTACTTC.

This chain links TRBV27 with TRBJ1-2; D is possibly TRBD1 (6 bases). The germline CDR1 and CDR2 sequences are MNHEY and SMNVEV (reference sequence). CDR3 length equals 13 residues. Deletions cut 5 bases from V and 8 bases from J, with 15 bases between. CDR3 sequence (DNA): TGTGCCAGCAGTCAAGGACAGAGGGGAGGCTACACCTTC. Translating gives CASSQGQRGGYTF.

The V call is TRBV27, the J call TRBJ1-2; possible D gene TRBD1, 5 bases. Germline V gene sequence: CDR1 MNHEY, CDR2 SMNVEV (reference sequence). V was clipped by 3 bases and J by 8 bases, with 10 bases between them. The CDR3 sequence is 12 residues long. The CDR3 nucleotides read TGTGCCAGCAGTTTGAGGGGCGGCGGCTACACCTTC. It is translated as CASSLRGGGYTF.

This chain joins TRBV4-2 and TRBJ2-3, with D perhaps TRBD1 (6 bases). The CDR3 runs to 15 residues. Germline V gene sequence: CDR1 LGHNA, CDR2 YNFKEQ. The V gene lost 4 bases and the J gene lost 4 bases, with 15 bases spanning the gap. The CDR3 nucleotides read TGTGCCAGCAGCCGGGGGCCCCCGAGACCAGATACGCAGTATTTT. As protein: CASSRGPPRPDTQYF.

The chain combines TRBV6-1 with TRBJ2-7; TRBD1 agrees at 11 bases. Germline assignment: CDR1 MNHNS and CDR2 SASEGT. The junction had 6 bases not matched to a gene; V was cut back by 4 bases and J by 4 bases. This CDR3 is 15 amino acids long. In DNA, the CDR3 is TGTGCCAGCAGTGCGTCCGGGACAGGGGGATACGAGCAGTACTTC. Its translation is CASSASGTGGYEQYF.

J is TRBJ2-7 and V is TRBV5-6; D is perhaps TRBD2 (6 bases). V shed 4 bases and J shed 6 bases, with 8 bases lying between them. CDR3 length equals 11 residues. Looked up from germline, CDR1 is SGHDT and CDR2 is YYEEEE. The CDR3 loop is CASSGGPEQYF. The CDR3 region has the DNA TGTGCCAGCAGCGGAGGGCCCGAGCAGTACTTC.

V gene TRBV5-1 combines with J gene TRBJ2-5, with 7 bases aligning to TRBD2. The CDR3 extends over 15 amino acids. J gave up 1 base and V 4 bases, and 7 bases lay outside the gene matches. CDR1 SGHRS and CDR2 YFSETQ come from the germline V gene. CDR3 loop: CASSPGEGIQETQYF. Here the CDR3 DNA reads TGCGCCAGCAGCCCCGGGGAGGGGATCCAAGAGACCCAGTACTTC.

This chain links TRBV2 with TRBJ2-7, with 13 bases matching TRBD2. With 7 bases clipped from V and 3 bases from J, the junction kept 9 bases outside the gene matches. Germline CDR1 reads SNHLY; CDR2 reads FYNNEI. This CDR3 is built from 16 residues. DNA for the CDR3: TGTGCCAGCAACCGCGGGACTAGCGGGATGCGCTACGAGCAGTACTTC. Its protein is CASNRGTSGMRYEQYF.

This clone was observed a handful of times. Other nucleotide sequences in the sample specify the same CDR3. This chain uses TRBV5-1 with TRBJ2-3; D uncertain. The CDR3 sequence is 11 residues long. Deletions cut 3 bases from V and 2 bases from J, with 1 base between. CDR1 is SGHRS and CDR2 is YFSETQ in the germline V gene. CDR3 in amino acids: CASSSTDTQYF. Here the CDR3 DNA reads TGCGCCAGCAGCTCCACAGATACGCAGTATTTT.

CDR3 DNA: TGCGCCAGCAGCCAAGAAAGGGGACCCTACTATGGCTACACCTTC. Encoded protein: CASSQERGPYYGYTF. This chain connects TRBV4-3 to TRBJ1-2; a weak D match, TRBD1 (5 bases). V gave up 0 bases and J gave up 3 bases, with 11 bases separating them. Germline V gene data show CDR1 as LGHNA and CDR2 as YSLEER. CDR3 length: 15 amino acids.

This clone was seen just once. The gene calls are TRBV30 and TRBJ2-1; 10 bases map to TRBD2. The CDR3 is 15 amino acids. Looked up from germline, CDR1 is GTSNPN and CDR2 is SVGIG (reference sequence). V trimming: 1 base; J trimming: 4 bases; junction bases outside the gene matches: 4. CDR3 residues: CAWSEASGRYNEQFF. As DNA, the CDR3 is TGTGCCTGGAGTGAAGCTAGCGGGAGATACAATGAGCAGTTCTTC.

To note about this clone: The same CDR3 also results from other DNA sequences found in this sample. J is TRBJ2-7 and V is TRBV27, with TRBD1 matching 9 bases. J gave up 3 bases and V 3 bases, and 0 bases lay outside the gene matches. The CDR3 contains 13 residues. CDR1 is MNHEY, CDR2 SMNVEV, per germline (reference sequence). The CDR3: CASSLDRGYEQYF. CDR3 nucleotides: TGTGCCAGCAGTTTGGACAGGGGCTACGAGCAGTACTTC.

The V gene is TRBV21-1, the J gene TRBJ2-6; no DNA check was done on the table's D call, TRBD1. TRBV21-1 is annotated as a pseudogene. This CDR3 region has 19 residues. For the CDR3, the DNA is TGTGCCAGCAGCAAAGATCCGCAGGGGTGGTGCTCTGGGGCCAACGTCCTGACTTTC. It translates to CASSKDPQGWCSGANVLTF.

The chain links TRBV27 to TRBJ2-7; TRBD1 might be the D (5 bases). Germline lookup yields CDR1 MNHEY and CDR2 SMNVEV (reference sequence). CDR3 size: 14 residues. V lost 6 bases and J 4 bases, leaving 16 bases between the germline ends. CDR3 nucleotide sequence: TGTGCCAGCAGCCGATCAGGGTATAAGTACGAGCAGTACTTC. Protein sequence: CASSRSGYKYEQYF.

The chain has TRBV2 and TRBJ1-2, with TRBD1 identical over 7 bases. Per the germline V gene, CDR1 is SNHLY and CDR2 is FYNNEI. This CDR3 spans 12 amino acids. V shed 8 bases, J shed 2 bases, and the junction held 2 bases outside the gene matches. CDR3 sequence (DNA): TGTGCCAGCCCACAGGGGAACTATGGCTACACCTTC. Its protein product is CASPQGNYGYTF.

This chain joins TRBV27 and TRBJ1-5; D possibly corresponds to TRBD1 (6 bases). CDR3 length: 16 residues. The germline gives CDR1 MNHEY, CDR2 SMNVEV (reference sequence). V lost 5 bases and J 2 bases, leaving 16 bases between the germline ends. The CDR3 nucleotides are TGTGCCAGCAGTCCCCAGGGGAGATGGGGCAATCAGCCCCAGCATTTT. This translates into CASSPQGRWGNQPQHF.

V is TRBV27 and J is TRBJ2-1; TRBD2 matches 9 bases. The V segment lost 2 bases and the J segment 6 bases; nucleotides outside the gene matches: 14. CDR3 length: 18 residues. Per germline, CDR1 MNHEY and CDR2 SMNVEV (reference sequence). The CDR3 reads CASSLLTAGGPSGNEQFF. CDR3 bases: TGTGCCAGCAGTTTACTAACCGCGGGAGGGCCGTCCGGCAATGAGCAGTTCTTC.

This clone is a singleton in its sample. The identical CDR3 is also encoded by other nucleotide sequences in the sample. The J gene is TRBJ2-7, the V gene TRBV7-9; a possible D gene is TRBD1 (6 bases). The germline gives CDR1 SEHNR, CDR2 FQNEAQ (reference sequence). Trimming stripped 5 bases from V and 6 bases from J, with 11 bases between. CDR3 length: 12 amino acids. CDR3 in DNA: TGTGCCAGCAGCCCACAGGGCAGCGAGCAGTACTTC. Translated, it gives CASSPQGSEQYF.

The rearrangement uses TRBV28 and TRBJ2-1, with 7 bases that match TRBD2. The CDR3 contains 10 residues. The ends lost 11 bases at V and 8 bases at J; junction bases unmatched: 3. Germline V gene sequence: CDR1 MDHEN, CDR2 SYDVKM. CDR3 in amino acids: CAGGGDEQFF. The CDR3 nucleotides read TGTGCCGGGGGAGGGGATGAGCAGTTCTTC.

The rearrangement uses TRBV5-3 and TRBJ2-5; D gene unclear. TRBV5-3 is flagged as an ORF with uncertain function. This CDR3 comprises 15 residues. Trimming removed 2 bases from V and 5 bases from J, with 16 bases in between. CDR3 DNA: TGTGCCAGAAGCTTAGGGAAACCCGGCCCGGAGACCCAGTACTTC. This sequence encodes CARSLGKPGPETQYF.

In nucleotides, the CDR3 is TGTGCCAGCAGTCCTCACAGGGGAGCCGAGCAGTACTTC. This encodes CASSPHRGAEQYF. The V call is TRBV28, the J call TRBJ2-7, with 7 bases aligning to TRBD1. The trim removed 5 bases at V and 6 bases at J, leaving 7 bases unmatched. The CDR3 is 13 residues long. The germline V gene has CDR1 MDHEN and CDR2 SYDVKM.

This chain joins TRBV7-9 and TRBJ1-1; TRBD1 might be the D (6 bases). V lost 4 bases and J lost 7, with 10 bases in between. Germline CDR1 is SEHNR and CDR2 is FQNEAQ (reference sequence). The CDR3 is 12 residues long. In nucleotides, the CDR3 is TGTGCCAGCAGCTCCACGGACAGTGAAGCTTTCTTT. Translating gives CASSSTDSEAFF.

This chain joins TRBV19 and TRBJ2-1; D unresolved. The CDR3 runs to 11 residues. V shed 6 bases and J shed 7 bases, with 7 bases lying between them. Germline loops: CDR1 LNHDA, CDR2 SQIVND (reference sequence). CDR3 in DNA: TGTGCCAGTAGCCAGTGGAATGAGCAGTTCTTC. Amino acids: CASSQWNEQFF.

The J gene is TRBJ1-2, the V gene TRBV9; D might be TRBD1 (5 bases). This CDR3 comprises 12 residues. The V and J ends lost 5 bases and 3 bases respectively, with 8 bases between them. Per the germline V gene, CDR1 is SGDLS and CDR2 is YYNGEE. The CDR3 loop reads CASSKTDYGYTF. The CDR3 coding sequence is TGTGCCAGCAGTAAGACAGACTATGGCTACACCTTC.

The chain combines TRBV14 with TRBJ1-2; no clear D. Trimming pared 0 bases from V and 4 bases from J, leaving 15 bases between. The germline gives CDR1 SGHDN, CDR2 FVKESK. CDR3 length: 16 amino acids. The CDR3 nucleotides read TGTGCCAGCAGCCAAGACCCGCGGGAGGGTGCCTATGGCTACACCTTC. Translation: CASSQDPREGAYGYTF.

J is TRBJ2-7 and V is TRBV29-1; 7 nucleotides line up with TRBD1. Looked up from germline, CDR1 is SQVTM and CDR2 is ANQGSEA. The CDR3 is 15 amino acids. Trimming removed 0 bases from V and 1 base from J; junction bases left unmatched: 6. This CDR3 reads CSVEDEGGPSYEQYF. In nucleotides, the CDR3 is TGCAGCGTTGAAGATGAAGGGGGCCCGTCCTACGAGCAGTACTTC.

This clone was picked up one time. V gene TRBV27 combines with J gene TRBJ1-1, with 10 bases lining up with TRBD1. The CDR3 has 15 residues. From germline, CDR1 is MNHEY and CDR2 SMNVEV (reference sequence). With 8 bases clipped from V and 5 bases from J, the junction kept 11 bases outside the gene matches. The DNA for the CDR3 is TGTGCCAGCCAATCCGGGACAGGGGTTCTGACTGAAGCTTTCTTT. The encoded protein is CASQSGTGVLTEAFF.

The DNA of the CDR3 is TGTGCCGCAGGACAGGGCTCCTCCTACGAGCAGTACTTC. Its protein product is CAAGQGSSYEQYF. The J gene is TRBJ2-7, the V gene TRBV27; 8 bases map to TRBD1. Germline loops: CDR1 MNHEY, CDR2 SMNVEV (reference sequence). The V gene end was trimmed by 11 bases and the J gene end by 0 bases; junction bases not matched to a gene: 6. The length of the CDR3 is 13 residues.

This chain links TRBV29-1 with TRBJ1-2; D is unresolved. The CDR3 contains 15 residues. Per the germline V gene, CDR1 is SQVTM and CDR2 is ANQGSEA. V shed 2 bases and J shed 6 bases, with 19 bases lying between them. The CDR3 sequence: CSVEFLQSVSHGYTF. CDR3 bases: TGCAGCGTTGAATTTTTACAGAGTGTTTCGCATGGCTACACCTTC.

The J gene is TRBJ1-1, the V gene TRBV7-6, with 9 positions matching TRBD1. CDR3 size: 20 residues. Trimming removed 3 bases from V and 0 bases from J; junction bases left unmatched: 17. The germline V gene encodes CDR1 SGHVS and CDR2 FNYEAQ. CDR3 region: CASSFSPQGAEVGMNTEAFF. CDR3 nucleotides: TGTGCCAGCAGCTTTTCCCCACAGGGGGCTGAGGTGGGCATGAACACTGAAGCTTTCTTT.